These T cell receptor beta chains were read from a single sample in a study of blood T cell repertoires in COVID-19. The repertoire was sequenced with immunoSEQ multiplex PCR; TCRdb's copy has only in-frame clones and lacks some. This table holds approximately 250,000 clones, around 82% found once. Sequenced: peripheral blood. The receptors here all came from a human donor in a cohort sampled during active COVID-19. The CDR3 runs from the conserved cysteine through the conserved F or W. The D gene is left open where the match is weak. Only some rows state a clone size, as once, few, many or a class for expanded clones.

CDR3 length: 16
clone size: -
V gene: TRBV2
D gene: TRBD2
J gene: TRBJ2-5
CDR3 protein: CASSEGLAGDRETQYF
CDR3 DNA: TGTGCCAGCAGTGAGGGACTAGCGGGGGATCGGGAGACCCAGTACTTC

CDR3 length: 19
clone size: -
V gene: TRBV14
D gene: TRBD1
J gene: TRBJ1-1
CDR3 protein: CASSQDPRGQYQMNTEAFF
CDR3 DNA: TGTGCCAGCAGCCAAGATCCCAGGGGACAGTACCAAATGAACACTGAAGCTTTCTTT

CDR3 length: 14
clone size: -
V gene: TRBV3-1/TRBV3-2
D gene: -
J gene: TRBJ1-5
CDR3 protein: CASSQLRSNQPQHF
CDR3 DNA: TGTGCCAGCAGCCAACTACGTAGCAATCAGCCCCAGCATTTT

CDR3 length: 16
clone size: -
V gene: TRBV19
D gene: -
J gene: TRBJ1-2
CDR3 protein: CASSTPTFGRNYGYTF
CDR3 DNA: TGTGCCAGTAGTACCCCCACCTTTGGGAGAAACTATGGCTACACCTTC

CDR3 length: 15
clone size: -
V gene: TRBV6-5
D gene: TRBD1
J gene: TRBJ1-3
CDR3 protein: CASSTGGLRGNTIYF
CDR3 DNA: TGTGCCAGCAGCACAGGGGGCTTAAGAGGAAACACCATATATTTT

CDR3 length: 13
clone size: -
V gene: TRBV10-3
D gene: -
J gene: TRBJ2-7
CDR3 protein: CATRTESTYEQYF
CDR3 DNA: TGTGCCACCAGGACAGAGTCGACCTACGAGCAGTACTTC

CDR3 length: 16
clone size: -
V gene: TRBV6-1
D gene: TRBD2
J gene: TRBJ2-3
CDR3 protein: CASSARTSGSTDTQYF
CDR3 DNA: TGTGCCAGCAGTGCTCGGACTAGCGGGAGCACAGATACGCAGTATTTT

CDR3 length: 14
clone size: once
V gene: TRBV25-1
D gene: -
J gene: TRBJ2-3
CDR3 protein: CASRRTLRTDTQYF
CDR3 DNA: TGTGCCAGCCGCCGGACACTGCGCACAGATACGCAGTATTTT

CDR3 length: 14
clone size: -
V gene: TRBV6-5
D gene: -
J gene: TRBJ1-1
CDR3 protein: CASVLDTMNTEAFF
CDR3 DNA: TGTGCCAGCGTTTTGGACACCATGAACACTGAAGCTTTCTTT

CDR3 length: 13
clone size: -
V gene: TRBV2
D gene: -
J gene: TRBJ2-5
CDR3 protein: CASKRTIQETQYF
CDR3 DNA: TGTGCCAGCAAACGGACAATCCAAGAGACCCAGTACTTC

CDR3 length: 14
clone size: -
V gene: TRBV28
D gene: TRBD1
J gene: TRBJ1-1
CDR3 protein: CASSAGTVMNEAFF
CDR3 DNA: TGTGCCAGCAGTGCCGGGACAGTTATGAATGAAGCTTTCTTT

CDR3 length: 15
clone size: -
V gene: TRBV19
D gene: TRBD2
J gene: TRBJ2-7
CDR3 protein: CASSIQGLADYEQYF
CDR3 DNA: TGTGCCAGTAGTATACAAGGACTAGCGGACTACGAGCAGTACTTC

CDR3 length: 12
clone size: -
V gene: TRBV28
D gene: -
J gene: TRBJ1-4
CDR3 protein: CASSLVRGRLFF
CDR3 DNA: TGTGCCAGCAGTTTAGTTCGAGGGAGGCTGTTTTTT

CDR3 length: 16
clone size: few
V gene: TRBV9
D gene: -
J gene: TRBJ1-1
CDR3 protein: CASSAELQGPGAEAFF
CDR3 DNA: TGTGCCAGCAGCGCAGAGCTTCAGGGGCCAGGGGCTGAAGCTTTCTTT

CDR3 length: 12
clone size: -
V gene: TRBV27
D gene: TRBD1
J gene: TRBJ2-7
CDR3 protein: CASSGTAYEQYF
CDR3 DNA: TGTGCCAGCAGCGGGACAGCCTACGAGCAGTACTTC

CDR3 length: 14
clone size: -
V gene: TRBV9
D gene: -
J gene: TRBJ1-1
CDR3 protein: CASSVGGLRTEAFF
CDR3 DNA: TGTGCCAGCAGCGTAGGGGGGCTGCGGACTGAAGCTTTCTTT

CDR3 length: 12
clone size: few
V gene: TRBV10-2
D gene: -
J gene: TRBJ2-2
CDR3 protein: CASGHHTGELFF
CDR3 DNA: TGCGCCAGCGGACACCACACCGGGGAGCTGTTTTTT

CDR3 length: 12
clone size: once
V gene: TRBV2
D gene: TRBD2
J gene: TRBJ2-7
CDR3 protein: CARRDYTYEQYF
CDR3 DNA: TGTGCCAGAAGGGACTACACCTACGAGCAGTACTTC

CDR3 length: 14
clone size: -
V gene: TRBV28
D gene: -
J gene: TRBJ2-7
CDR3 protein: CASSLRQGAYEQYF
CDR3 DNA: TGTGCCAGCAGTTTACGGCAGGGTGCCTACGAGCAGTACTTC

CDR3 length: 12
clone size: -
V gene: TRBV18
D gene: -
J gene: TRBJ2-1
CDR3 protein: CASSPSGDEQFF
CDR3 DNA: TGTGCCAGCTCACCGTCGGGGGATGAGCAGTTCTTC

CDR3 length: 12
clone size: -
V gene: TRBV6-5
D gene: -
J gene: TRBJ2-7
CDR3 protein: CATISGAYEQYF
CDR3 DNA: TGTGCAACAATCTCGGGGGCCTACGAGCAGTACTTC

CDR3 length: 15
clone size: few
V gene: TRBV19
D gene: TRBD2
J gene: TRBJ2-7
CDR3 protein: CASSIAGGLETEQYF
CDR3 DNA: TGTGCCAGTAGTATCGCGGGGGGCTTAGAAACCGAGCAGTACTTC

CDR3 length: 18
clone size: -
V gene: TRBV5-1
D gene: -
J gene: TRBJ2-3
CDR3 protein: CASSFNPTTGLGTDTQYF
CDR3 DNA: TGCGCCAGCAGCTTCAACCCAACCACAGGGCTGGGTACAGATACGCAGTATTTT

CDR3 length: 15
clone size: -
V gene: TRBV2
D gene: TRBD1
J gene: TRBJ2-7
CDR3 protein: CASSPPGQGVNEQYF
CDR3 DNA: TGTGCCAGCAGCCCCCCGGGACAGGGAGTCAACGAGCAGTACTTC

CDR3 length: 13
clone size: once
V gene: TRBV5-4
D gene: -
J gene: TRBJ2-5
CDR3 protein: CASNSGSPETQYF
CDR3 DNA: TGTGCCAGCAATAGCGGCTCCCCAGAGACCCAGTACTTC

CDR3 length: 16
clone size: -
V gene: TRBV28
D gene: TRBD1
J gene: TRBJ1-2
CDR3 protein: CASSSPRQGEGYGYTF
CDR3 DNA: TGTGCCAGCAGTTCCCCACGACAGGGGGAAGGGTATGGCTACACCTTC

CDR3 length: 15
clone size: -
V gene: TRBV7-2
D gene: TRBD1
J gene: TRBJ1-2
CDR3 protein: CASSPGQLNVYGYTF
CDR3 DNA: TGTGCCAGCAGCCCGGGACAGCTCAACGTCTATGGCTACACCTTC

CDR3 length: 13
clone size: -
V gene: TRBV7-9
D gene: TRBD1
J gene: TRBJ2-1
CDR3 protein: CASSPGTADEQFF
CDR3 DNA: TGTGCCAGCAGCCCAGGGACAGCGGATGAGCAGTTCTTC

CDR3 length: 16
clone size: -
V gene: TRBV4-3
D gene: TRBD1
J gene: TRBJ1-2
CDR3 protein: CASSRTGTGGNYGYTF
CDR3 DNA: TGCGCCAGCAGCCGAACCGGGACAGGGGGGAACTATGGCTACACCTTC

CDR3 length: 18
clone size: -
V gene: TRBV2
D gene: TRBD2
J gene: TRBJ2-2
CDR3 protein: CASRGTSGRATDTGELFF
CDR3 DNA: TGTGCCAGCAGGGGGACTAGCGGGAGGGCCACCGACACCGGGGAGCTGTTTTTT

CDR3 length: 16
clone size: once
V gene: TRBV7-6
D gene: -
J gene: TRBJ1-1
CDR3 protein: CASFEGAVVVGTEAFF
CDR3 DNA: TGTGCCAGCTTTGAAGGAGCAGTTGTCGTGGGCACTGAAGCTTTCTTT

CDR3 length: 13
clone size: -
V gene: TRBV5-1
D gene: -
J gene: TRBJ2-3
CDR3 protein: CASTEPGTDTQYF
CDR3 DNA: TGCGCCAGCACCGAACCGGGCACAGATACGCAGTATTTT

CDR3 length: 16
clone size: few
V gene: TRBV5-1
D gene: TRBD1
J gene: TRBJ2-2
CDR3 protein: CASSPGQGAGAGELFF
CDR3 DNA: TGCGCCAGCAGCCCGGGACAGGGGGCTGGTGCCGGGGAGCTGTTTTTT

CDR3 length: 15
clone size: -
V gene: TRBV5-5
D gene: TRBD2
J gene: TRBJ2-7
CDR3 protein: CASSLAAGAPYEQYF
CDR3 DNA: TGTGCCAGCAGCTTGGCAGCGGGGGCCCCCTACGAGCAGTACTTC

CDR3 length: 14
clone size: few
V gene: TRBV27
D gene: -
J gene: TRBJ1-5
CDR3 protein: CASSFGGLDQPQHF
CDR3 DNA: TGTGCCAGCAGTTTCGGGGGGCTGGATCAGCCCCAGCATTTT

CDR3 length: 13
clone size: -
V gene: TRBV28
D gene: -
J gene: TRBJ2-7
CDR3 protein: CASGRLVPYEQYF
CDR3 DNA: TGTGCCAGCGGGAGACTAGTGCCTTACGAGCAGTACTTC

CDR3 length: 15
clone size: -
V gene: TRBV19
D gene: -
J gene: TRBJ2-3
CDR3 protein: CASSIGGRPTDTQYF
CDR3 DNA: TGTGCCAGTAGTATCGGGGGTCGCCCCACAGATACGCAGTATTTT

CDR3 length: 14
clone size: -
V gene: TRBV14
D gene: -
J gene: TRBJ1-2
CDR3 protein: CASSQTGPTYGYTF
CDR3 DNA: TGTGCCAGCAGTCAAACAGGGCCAACCTATGGCTACACCTTC

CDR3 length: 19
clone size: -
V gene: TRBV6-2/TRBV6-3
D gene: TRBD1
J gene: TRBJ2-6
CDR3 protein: CASSYPPGGTFGGANVLTF
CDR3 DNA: TGTGCCAGCAGTTATCCCCCAGGGGGCACCTTCGGTGGGGCCAACGTCCTGACTTTC

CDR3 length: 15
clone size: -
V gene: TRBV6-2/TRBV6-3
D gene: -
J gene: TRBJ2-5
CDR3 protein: CASSYTQTTQETQYF
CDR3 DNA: TGTGCCAGCAGTTACACACAGACAACCCAAGAGACCCAGTACTTC

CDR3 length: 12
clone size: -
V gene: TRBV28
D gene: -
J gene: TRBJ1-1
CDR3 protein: CASTTVNTEAFF
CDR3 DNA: TGTGCCAGCACTACGGTAAACACTGAAGCTTTCTTT

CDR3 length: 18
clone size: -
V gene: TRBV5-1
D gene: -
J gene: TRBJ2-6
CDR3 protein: CASSFRTGKISGANVLTF
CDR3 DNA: TGCGCCAGCAGTTTCCGGACTGGAAAAATTTCTGGGGCCAACGTCCTGACTTTC

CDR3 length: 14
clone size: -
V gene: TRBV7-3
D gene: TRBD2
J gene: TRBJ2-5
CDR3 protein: CASSLAGGVETQYF
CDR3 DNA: TGTGCCAGCAGTCTAGCGGGAGGGGTAGAGACCCAGTACTTC

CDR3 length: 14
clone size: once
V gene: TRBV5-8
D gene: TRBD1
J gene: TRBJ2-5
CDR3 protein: CASSWGQGEETQYF
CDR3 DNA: TGTGCCAGCAGCTGGGGGCAGGGGGAAGAGACCCAGTACTTC

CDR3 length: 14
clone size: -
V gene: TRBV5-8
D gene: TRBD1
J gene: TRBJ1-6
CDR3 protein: CASSLGGAGSPLHF
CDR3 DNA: TGTGCCAGCAGCTTAGGGGGCGCGGGATCACCCCTCCACTTT

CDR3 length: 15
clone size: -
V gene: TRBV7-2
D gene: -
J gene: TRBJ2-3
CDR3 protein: CASSQNRVHTDTQYF
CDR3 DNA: TGTGCCAGCAGCCAAAACAGGGTTCACACAGATACGCAGTATTTT

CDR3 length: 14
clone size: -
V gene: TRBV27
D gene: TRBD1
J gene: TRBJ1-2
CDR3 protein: CASSTRGLGGGYTF
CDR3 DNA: TGTGCCAGCAGTACCAGGGGGCTCGGTGGTGGCTACACCTTC

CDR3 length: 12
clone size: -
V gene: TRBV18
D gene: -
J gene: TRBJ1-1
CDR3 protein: CASSPIDGEAFF
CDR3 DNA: TGTGCCAGCTCACCAATAGATGGTGAAGCTTTCTTT

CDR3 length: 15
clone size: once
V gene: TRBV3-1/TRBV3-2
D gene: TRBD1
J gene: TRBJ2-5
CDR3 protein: CASSQGPRGRETQYF
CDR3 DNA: TGTGCCAGCAGCCAAGGGCCCAGGGGGCGGGAGACCCAGTACTTC

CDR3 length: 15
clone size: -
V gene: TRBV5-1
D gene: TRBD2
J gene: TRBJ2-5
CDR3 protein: CASSFGAGIKETQYF
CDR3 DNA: TGCGCCAGCAGCTTTGGAGCGGGGATTAAAGAGACCCAGTACTTC